This TCR beta chain was found in a study of T cell responses to AZD1222 COVID-19 vaccine. Deletions cut 3 bases from V and 3 bases from J, with 8 bases between. There are 13 residues in the CDR3. Germline V gives CDR1 LNHNV, CDR2 YYDKDF (reference sequence). The assay was immunoSEQ multiplex PCR, and TCRdb's table has in-frame clones only and misses some. The top ten clones hold roughly 2.7% of a sample with tens of thousands of clones, 88% of them seen once. This receptor was obtained from an adult who received the AZD1222 COVID-19 vaccine. The sample in question was peripheral blood, obtained 28 days after the second AZD1222 dose. This chain connects TRBV15 to TRBJ1-2; D unresolved. The CDR3 spells CATSRDRHYGYTF. The CDR3 DNA reads as TGTGCCACCAGCAGGGACCGACACTATGGCTACACCTTC.